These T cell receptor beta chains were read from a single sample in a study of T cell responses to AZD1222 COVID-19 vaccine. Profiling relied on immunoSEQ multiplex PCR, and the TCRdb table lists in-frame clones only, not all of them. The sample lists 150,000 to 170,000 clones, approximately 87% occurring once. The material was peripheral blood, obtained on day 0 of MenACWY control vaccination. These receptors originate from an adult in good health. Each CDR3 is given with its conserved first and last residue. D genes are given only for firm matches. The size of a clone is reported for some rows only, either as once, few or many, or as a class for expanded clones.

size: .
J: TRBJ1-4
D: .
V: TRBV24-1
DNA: TGTGCCACCAGTCGCGAAGGGCCGGATGAAAAACTGTTTTTT
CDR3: CATSREGPDEKLFF

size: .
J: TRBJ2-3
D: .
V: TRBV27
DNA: TGTGCCAGCAGACGGACCCTTAGCGTGGATACGCAGTATTTT
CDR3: CASRRTLSVDTQYF

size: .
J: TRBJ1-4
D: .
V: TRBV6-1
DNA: TGTGCCAGCAGTGAGCTTGGGGGGGGCAGTAATGAAAAACTGTTTTTT
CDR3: CASSELGGGSNEKLFF

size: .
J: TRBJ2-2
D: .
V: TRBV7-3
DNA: TGTGCCAGCAGCCCTACAGGGAACACCGGGGAGCTGTTTTTT
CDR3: CASSPTGNTGELFF

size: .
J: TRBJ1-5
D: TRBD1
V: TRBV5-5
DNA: TGTGCCAGCAGGAGAGATGGACAGGGTAGCAATCAGCCCCAGCATTTT
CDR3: CASRRDGQGSNQPQHF

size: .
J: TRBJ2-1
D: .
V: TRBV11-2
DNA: TGTGCCAGCAGCTTAGTTACTGGGCTAGCCAGGGGAAATGAGCAGTTCTTC
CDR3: CASSLVTGLARGNEQFF

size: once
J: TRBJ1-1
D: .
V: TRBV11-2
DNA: TGTGCCAGCAGCTACAAGGGGGGCAACACTGAAGCTTTCTTT
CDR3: CASSYKGGNTEAFF

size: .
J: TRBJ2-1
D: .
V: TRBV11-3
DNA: TGTGCCAGCAGCTTAAGTAGCGGAGCTTACAATGAGCAGTTCTTC
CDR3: CASSLSSGAYNEQFF

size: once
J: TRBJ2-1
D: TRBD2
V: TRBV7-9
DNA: TGTGCCAGCAGCTTATCGCTAGCGGGAGCTTACAATGAGCAGTTCTTC
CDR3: CASSLSLAGAYNEQFF

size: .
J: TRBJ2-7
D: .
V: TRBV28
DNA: TGTGCCAGCAGTGCAACATACGAGCAGTACTTC
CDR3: CASSATYEQYF

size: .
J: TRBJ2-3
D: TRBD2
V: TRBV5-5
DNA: TGTGCCAGCAGCTTGGGTCTAGCGGTTAGAACAGATACGCAGTATTTT
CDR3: CASSLGLAVRTDTQYF

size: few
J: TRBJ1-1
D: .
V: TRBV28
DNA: TGTGCCAGCAGTCTCCCCGTAGGCGCCAGCACTGAAGCTTTCTTT
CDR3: CASSLPVGASTEAFF

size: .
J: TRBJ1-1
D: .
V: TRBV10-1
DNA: TGCGCCAGCAGGACTCGGACACTTGTGAACACTGAAGCTTTCTTT
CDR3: CASRTRTLVNTEAFF

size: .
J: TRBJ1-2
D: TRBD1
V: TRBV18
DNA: TGTGCCAGCTCACTTGCCGGGACAGGGGTTGGCTACACCTTC
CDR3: CASSLAGTGVGYTF

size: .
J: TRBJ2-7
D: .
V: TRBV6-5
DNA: TGTGCCAGCAGTCTGAGGGTATTTGATTCCGAGCAGTACTTC
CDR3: CASSLRVFDSEQYF

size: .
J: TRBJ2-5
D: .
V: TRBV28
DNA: TGTGCCAGCAGTTGGACAGGGAGGGTGAACCAGTACTTC
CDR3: CASSWTGRVNQYF

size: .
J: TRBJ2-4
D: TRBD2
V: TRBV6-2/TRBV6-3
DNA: TGTGCCAGCAGTTCCCCGACCTGGACTAGCGGGAGAGTTTACTTC
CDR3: CASSSPTWTSGRVYF

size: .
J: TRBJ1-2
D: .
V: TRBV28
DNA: TGTGCCAGCAGTTTAGTTGAAGACAGCTATGGCTACACCTTC
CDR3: CASSLVEDSYGYTF

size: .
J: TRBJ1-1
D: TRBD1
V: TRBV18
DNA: TGTGCCAGCTCACTAGGAGGGACAGCCACTGAAGCTTTCTTT
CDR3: CASSLGGTATEAFF

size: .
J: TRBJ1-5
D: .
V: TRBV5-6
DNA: TGTGCCAGCAGCTTGTGGCAGGGAGTGACTCAGCCCCAGCATTTT
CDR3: CASSLWQGVTQPQHF

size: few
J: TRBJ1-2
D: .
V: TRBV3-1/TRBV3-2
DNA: TGTGCCAGCAGCCAAGGGAGGGAATGGGGCTACACCTTC
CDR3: CASSQGREWGYTF

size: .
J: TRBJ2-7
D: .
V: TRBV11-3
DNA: TGTGCCAGCAGCATTACGCCCCAGGCCTACGAGCAGTACTTC
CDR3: CASSITPQAYEQYF

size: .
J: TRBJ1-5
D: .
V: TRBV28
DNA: TGTGCCAGCAGTTTGGGGGGGCGTGCGGAACAGCCCCAGCATTTT
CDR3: CASSLGGRAEQPQHF

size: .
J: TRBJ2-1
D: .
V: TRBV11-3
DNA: TGTGCCAGCAGCCCTCCCGATTACAATGAGCAGTTCTTC
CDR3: CASSPPDYNEQFF

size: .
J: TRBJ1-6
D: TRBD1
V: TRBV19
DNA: TGTGCCAGTAGTCCGGGACAGGGAATTTCCTATAATTCACCCCTCCACTTT
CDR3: CASSPGQGISYNSPLHF

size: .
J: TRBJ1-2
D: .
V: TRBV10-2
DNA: TGCGCCAGCAGGGAGGGTGTAAATCGCTACACCTTC
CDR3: CASREGVNRYTF

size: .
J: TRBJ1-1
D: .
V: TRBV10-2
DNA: TGCGCCAGCAGTGAGTCGACCCACAAGGGGGGGAACACTGAAGCTTTCTTT
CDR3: CASSESTHKGGNTEAFF

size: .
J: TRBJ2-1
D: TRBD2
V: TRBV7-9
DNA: TGTGCCAGCAGCAACCCGGGACTAGCGGGAGCGGTCAATGAGCAGTTCTTC
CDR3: CASSNPGLAGAVNEQFF

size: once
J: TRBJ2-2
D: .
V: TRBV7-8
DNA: TGTGCCAGCAGCTTAGGGGTTGCCGGGGAGCTGTTTTTT
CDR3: CASSLGVAGELFF

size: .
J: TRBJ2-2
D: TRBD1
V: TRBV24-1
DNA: TGTGCCACCAGTCCCTGGGAGGGGACAGGGGGTTTTACCGGGGAGCTGTTTTTT
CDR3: CATSPWEGTGGFTGELFF

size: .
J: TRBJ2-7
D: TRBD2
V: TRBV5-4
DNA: TGTGCCAGCAGCCTTAGCGGGTACGAGCAGTACTTC
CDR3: CASSLSGYEQYF

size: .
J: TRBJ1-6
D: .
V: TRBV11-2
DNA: TGTGCCAGCAGCTTAGAGCGGGTGCGCAATTCACCCCTCCACTTT
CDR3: CASSLERVRNSPLHF

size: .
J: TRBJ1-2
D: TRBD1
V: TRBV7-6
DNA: TGTGCCAGCAGCTTAGTCCCGGTCGGGACAGGGGATGCCTATGGCTACACCTTC
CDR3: CASSLVPVGTGDAYGYTF

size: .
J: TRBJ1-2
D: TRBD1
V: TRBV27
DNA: TGTGCCAGCAGCAGGGACAGGGAGAACACCTTC
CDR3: CASSRDRENTF

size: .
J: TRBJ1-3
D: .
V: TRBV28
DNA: TGTGCCAGCAGCCCGGGCCCCTTCTCTGGAAACACCATATATTTT
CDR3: CASSPGPFSGNTIYF

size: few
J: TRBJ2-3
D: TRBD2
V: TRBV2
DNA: TGTGCCAGCACCGGGCGGAGCGGGGGGACAGATACGCAGTATTTT
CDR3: CASTGRSGGTDTQYF

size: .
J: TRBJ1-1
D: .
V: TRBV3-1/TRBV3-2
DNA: TGTGCCAGCAGCTCCCGGAGAGGAACTGAAGCTTTCTTT
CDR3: CASSSRRGTEAFF

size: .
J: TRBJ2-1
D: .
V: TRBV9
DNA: TGTGCCAGCAGCGAGGGGCCTTACGAATACAATGAGCAGTTCTTC
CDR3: CASSEGPYEYNEQFF

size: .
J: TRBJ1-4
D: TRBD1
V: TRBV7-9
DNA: TGTGCCAGCAGCTTACTAACAGGGGTTGCAACTAATGAAAAACTGTTTTTT
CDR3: CASSLLTGVATNEKLFF